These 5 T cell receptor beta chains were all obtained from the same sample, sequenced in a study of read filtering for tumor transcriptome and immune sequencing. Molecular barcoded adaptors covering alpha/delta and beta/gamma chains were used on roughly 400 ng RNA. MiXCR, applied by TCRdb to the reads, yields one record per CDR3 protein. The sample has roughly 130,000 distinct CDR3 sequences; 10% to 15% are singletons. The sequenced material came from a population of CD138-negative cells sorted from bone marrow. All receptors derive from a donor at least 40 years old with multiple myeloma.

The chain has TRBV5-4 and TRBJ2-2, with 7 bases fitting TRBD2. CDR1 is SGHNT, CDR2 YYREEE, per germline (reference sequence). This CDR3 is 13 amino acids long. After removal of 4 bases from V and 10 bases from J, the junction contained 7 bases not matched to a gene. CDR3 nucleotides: TGTGCCAGCAGCCTAATCGGGAGGCCGGAGCTGTTTTTT. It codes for CASSLIGRPELFF.

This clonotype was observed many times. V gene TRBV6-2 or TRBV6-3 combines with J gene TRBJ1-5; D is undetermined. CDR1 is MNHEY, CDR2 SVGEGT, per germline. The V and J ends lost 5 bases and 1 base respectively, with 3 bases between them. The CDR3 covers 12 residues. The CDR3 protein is CASSTSNQPQHF. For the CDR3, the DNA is TGTGCCAGCAGTACAAGCAATCAGCCCCAGCATTTT.

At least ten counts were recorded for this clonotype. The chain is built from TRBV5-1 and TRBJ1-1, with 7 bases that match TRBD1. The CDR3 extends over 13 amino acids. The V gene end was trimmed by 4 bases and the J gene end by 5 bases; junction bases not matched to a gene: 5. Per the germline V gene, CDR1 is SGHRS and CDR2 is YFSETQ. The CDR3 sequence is CASSEGQTTEAFF. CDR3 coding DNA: TGCGCCAGCAGCGAGGGACAGACGACTGAAGCTTTCTTT.

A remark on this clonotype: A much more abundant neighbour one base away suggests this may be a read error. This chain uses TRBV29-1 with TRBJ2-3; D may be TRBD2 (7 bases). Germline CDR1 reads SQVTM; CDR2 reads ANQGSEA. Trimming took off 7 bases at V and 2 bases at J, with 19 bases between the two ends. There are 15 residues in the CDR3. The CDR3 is CSAVPSGGLTDTQYF. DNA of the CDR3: TGCAGCGCCGTTCCATCGGGGGGCCTCACAGATACGCAGTATTTT.

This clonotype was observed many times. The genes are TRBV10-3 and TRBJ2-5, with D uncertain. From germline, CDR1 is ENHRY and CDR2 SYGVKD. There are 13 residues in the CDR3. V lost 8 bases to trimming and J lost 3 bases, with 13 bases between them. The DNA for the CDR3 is TGTGCCATCGCGAGGCAAAGGGAAGAGACCCAGTACTTC. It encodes CAIARQREETQYF.